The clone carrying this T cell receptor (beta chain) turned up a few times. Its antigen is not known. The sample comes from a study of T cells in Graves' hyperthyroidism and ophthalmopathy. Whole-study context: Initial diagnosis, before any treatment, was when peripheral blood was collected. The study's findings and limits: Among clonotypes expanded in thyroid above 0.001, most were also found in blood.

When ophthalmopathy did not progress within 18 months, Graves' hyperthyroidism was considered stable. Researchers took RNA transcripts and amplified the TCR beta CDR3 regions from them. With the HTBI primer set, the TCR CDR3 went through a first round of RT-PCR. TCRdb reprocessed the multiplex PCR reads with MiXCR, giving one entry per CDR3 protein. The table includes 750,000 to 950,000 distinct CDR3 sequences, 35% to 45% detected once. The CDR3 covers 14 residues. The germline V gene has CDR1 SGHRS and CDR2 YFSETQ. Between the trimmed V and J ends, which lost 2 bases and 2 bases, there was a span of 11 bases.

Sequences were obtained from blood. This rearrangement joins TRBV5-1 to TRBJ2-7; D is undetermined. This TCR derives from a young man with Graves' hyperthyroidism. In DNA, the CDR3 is TGCGCCAGCAGCTTTTGGACGGACCCCTACGAGCAGTACTTC. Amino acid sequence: CASSFWTDPYEQYF. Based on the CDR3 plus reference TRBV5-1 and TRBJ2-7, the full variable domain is KAGVTQTPRYLIKTRGQQVTLSCSPISGHRSVSWYQQTPGQGLQFLFEYFSETQRNKGNFPGRFSGRQFSNSRSEMNVSTLELGDSALYLCASSFWTDPYEQYFGPGTRLTVT.